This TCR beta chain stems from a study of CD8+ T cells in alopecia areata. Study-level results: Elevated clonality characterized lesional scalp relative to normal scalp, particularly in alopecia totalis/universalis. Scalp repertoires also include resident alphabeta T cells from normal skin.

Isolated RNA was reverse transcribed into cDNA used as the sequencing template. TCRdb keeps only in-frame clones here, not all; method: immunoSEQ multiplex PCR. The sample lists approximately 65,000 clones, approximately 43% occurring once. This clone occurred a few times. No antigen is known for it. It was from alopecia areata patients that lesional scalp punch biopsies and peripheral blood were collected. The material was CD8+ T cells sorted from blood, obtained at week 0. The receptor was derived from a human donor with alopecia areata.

CDR3 in DNA: TGTGCCAGCAGCCCCACCGTTTCCCGGACAGGGTACAATGAGCAGTTCTTC. This sequence encodes CASSPTVSRTGYNEQFF. The chain carries TRBV11-2 and TRBJ2-1; 8 nucleotides match TRBD1. Germline trimming cut 5 bases from V and 4 bases from J; bases unmatched to any gene: 13. CDR1 SGHAT and CDR2 FQNNGV come from the germline V gene. The CDR3 loop spans 17 amino acids.